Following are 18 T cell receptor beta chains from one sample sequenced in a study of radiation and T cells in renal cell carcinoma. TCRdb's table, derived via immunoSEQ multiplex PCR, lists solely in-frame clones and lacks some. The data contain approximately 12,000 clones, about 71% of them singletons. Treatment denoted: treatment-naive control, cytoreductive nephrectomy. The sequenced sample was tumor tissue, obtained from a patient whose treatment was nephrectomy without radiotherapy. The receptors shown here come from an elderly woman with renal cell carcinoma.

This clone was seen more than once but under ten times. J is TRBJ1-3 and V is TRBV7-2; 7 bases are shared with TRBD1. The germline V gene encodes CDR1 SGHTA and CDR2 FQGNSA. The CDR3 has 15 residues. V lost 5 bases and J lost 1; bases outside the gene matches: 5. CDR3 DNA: TGTGCCAGCAGCGCAACAGGGGTGTCTGGAAACACCATATATTTT. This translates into CASSATGVSGNTIYF. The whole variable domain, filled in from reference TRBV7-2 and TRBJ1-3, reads GAGVSQSPSNKVTEKGKDVELRCDPISGHTALYWYRQSLGQGLEFLIYFQGNSAPDKSGLPSDRFSAERTGGSVSTLTIQRTQQEDSAVYLCASSATGVSGNTIYFGEGSWLTVV.

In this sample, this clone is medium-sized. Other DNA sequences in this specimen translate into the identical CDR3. The CDR3 DNA follows: TGCGCCAGCAGTGAGTATCGGGGCACTGAAGCTTTCTTT. Translated, it gives CASSEYRGTEAFF. The rearrangement uses TRBV10-1 and TRBJ1-1; D is ambiguous. CDR1 and CDR2 (germline): WNHNN, SYGVQD (reference sequence). V was shortened by 1 base and J by 4 bases, with 7 bases between the two germline ends. The CDR3 covers 13 residues.

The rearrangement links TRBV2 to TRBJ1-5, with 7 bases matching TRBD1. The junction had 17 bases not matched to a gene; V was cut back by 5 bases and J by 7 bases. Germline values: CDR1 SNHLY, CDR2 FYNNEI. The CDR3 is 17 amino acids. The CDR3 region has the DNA TGTGCCAGCAGTAACGGGGCAGGGGGAGCCTGGAGGCAGCCCCAGCATTTT. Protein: CASSNGAGGAWRQPQHF. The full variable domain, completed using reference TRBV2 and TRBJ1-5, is EPEVTQTPSHQVTQMGQEVILRCVPISNHLYFYWYRQILGQKVEFLVSFYNNEISEKSEIFDDQFSVERPDGSNFTLKIRSTKLEDSAMYFCASSNGAGGAWRQPQHFGDGTRLSIL.

In DNA, the CDR3 is TGTGCCAGCAGTGAGGAGGGCCCGAGCTCTGGGGCCAACGTCCTGACTTTC. Amino acids: CASSEEGPSSGANVLTF. The genes are TRBV2 and TRBJ2-6; D perhaps matches TRBD2 (6 bases). The germline V gene encodes CDR1 SNHLY and CDR2 FYNNEI. The CDR3 consists of 17 residues. V was clipped by 3 bases and J by 0 bases, with 12 bases between them.

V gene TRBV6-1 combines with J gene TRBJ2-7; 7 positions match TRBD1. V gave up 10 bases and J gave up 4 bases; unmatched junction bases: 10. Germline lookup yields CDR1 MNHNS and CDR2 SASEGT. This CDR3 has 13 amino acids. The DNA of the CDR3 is TGTGCCACCCGACAGGGACCCTCTTACGAGCAGTACGTC. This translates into CATRQGPSYEQYV.

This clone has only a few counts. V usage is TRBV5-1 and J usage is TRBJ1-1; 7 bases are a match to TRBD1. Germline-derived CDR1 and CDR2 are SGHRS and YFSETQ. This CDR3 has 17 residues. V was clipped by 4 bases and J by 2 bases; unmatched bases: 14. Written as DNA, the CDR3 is TGCGCCAGCAGCCTGGGTACCCCGGGACAGATCAACACTGAAGCTTTCTTT. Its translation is CASSLGTPGQINTEAFF.

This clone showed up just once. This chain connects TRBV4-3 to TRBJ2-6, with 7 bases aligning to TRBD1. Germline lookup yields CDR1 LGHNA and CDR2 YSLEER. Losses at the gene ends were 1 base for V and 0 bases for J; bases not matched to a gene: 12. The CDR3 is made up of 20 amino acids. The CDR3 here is CASSQGLAQGQISGANVLTF. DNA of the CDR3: TGCGCCAGCAGCCAAGGTTTGGCACAGGGGCAAATCTCTGGGGCCAACGTCCTGACTTTC.

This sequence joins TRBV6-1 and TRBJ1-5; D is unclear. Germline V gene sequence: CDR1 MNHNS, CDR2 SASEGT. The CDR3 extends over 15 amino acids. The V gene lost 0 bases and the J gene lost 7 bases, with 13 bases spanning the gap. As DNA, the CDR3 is TGTGCCAGCAGTGAAGCGTTGCTGTCGGGGCAGCCCCAGCATTTT. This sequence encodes CASSEALLSGQPQHF.

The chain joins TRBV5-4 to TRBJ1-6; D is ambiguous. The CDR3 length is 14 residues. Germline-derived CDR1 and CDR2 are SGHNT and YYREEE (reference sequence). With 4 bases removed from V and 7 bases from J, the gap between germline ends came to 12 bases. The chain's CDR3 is CASSVQQENSPLHF. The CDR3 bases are TGTGCCAGCAGCGTGCAGCAGGAAAATTCACCCCTCCACTTT.

In nucleotides, the CDR3 is TGTGCCAGCAGTATCGGGACAGTCGGGGAGACCCAGTACTTC. Translating it yields CASSIGTVGETQYF. The rearrangement links TRBV6-1 to TRBJ2-5, with 7 bases fitting TRBD1. Germline CDR1 is MNHNS and CDR2 is SASEGT. The CDR3 is made up of 14 amino acids. After removal of 5 bases from V and 5 bases from J, the junction contained 8 bases not matched to a gene.

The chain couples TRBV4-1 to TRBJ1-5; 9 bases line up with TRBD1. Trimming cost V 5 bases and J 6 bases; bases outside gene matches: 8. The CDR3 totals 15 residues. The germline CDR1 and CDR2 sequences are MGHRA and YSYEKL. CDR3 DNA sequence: TGCGCCAGCAGCTGGGACAGGGCGTCCAGTCAGCCCCAGCATTTT. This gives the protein CASSWDRASSQPQHF.

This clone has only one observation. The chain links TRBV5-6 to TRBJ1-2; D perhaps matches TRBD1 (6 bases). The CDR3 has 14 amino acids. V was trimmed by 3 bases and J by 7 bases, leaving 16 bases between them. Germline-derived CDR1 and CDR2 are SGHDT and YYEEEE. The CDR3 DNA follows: TGTGCCAGCAGCTGGAACAGGGAAATTGGTGGCTACACCTTC. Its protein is CASSWNREIGGYTF. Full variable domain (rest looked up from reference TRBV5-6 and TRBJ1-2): DAGVTQSPTHLIKTRGQQVTLRCSPKSGHDTVSWYQQALGQGPQFIFQYYEEEERQRGNFPDRFSGHQFPNYSSELNVNALLLGDSALYLCASSWNREIGGYTFGSGTRLTVV.

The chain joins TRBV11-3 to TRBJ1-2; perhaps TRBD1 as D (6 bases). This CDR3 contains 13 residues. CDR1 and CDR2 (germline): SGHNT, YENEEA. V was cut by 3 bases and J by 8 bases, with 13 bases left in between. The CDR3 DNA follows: TGTGCCAGCAGCTTTCCAGGGGCTGTAGGCTACACCTTC. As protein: CASSFPGAVGYTF.

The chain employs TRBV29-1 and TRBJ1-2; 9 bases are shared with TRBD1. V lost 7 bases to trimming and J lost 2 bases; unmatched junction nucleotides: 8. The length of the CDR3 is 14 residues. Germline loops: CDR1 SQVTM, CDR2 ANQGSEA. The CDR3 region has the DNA TGCAGCGCGCAAGGGACAGGGTGGAACTATGGCTACACCTTC. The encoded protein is CSAQGTGWNYGYTF. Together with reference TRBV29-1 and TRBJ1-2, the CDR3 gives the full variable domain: SAVISQKPSRDICQRGTSLTIQCQVDSQVTMMFWYRQQPGQSLTLIATANQGSEATYESGFVIDKFPISRPNLTFSTLTVSNMSPEDSSIYLCSAQGTGWNYGYTFGSGTRLTVV.

Here the CDR3 DNA reads TGTGCCAGCAGCCAAGTGTCCAGGGGAGTAAGCACTGAAGCTTTCTTT. This gives the protein CASSQVSRGVSTEAFF. The chain has TRBV4-2 and TRBJ1-1, with D maybe TRBD1 (6 bases). The germline V and J ends were trimmed by 1 base and 4 bases, with 16 bases remaining between them. The CDR3 is made up of 16 amino acids. Germline V gene data show CDR1 as LGHNA and CDR2 as YNFKEQ.

CDR3 bases: TGTGCCACCAGCAGAGATCGGGGAGTCAATCAGCCCCAGCATTTT. This codes for CATSRDRGVNQPQHF. The chain employs TRBV15 and TRBJ1-5; D is uncertain. The germline V and J ends were trimmed by 0 bases and 3 bases, with 9 bases remaining between them. This CDR3 is built from 15 residues. The germline CDR1 and CDR2 sequences are LNHNV and YYDKDF (reference sequence). Based on the CDR3 plus reference TRBV15 and TRBJ1-5, the full variable domain is DAMVIQNPRYQVTQFGKPVTLSCSQTLNHNVMYWYQQKSSQAPKLLFHYYDKDFNNEADTPDNFQSRRPNTSFCFLDIRSPGLGDTAMYLCATSRDRGVNQPQHFGDGTRLSIL.

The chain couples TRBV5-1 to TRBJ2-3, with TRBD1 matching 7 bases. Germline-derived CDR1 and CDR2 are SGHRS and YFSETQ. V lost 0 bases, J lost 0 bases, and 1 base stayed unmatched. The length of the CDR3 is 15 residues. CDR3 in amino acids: CASSLGQGSTDTQYF. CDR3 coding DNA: TGCGCCAGCAGCTTGGGACAGGGAAGCACAGATACGCAGTATTTT.

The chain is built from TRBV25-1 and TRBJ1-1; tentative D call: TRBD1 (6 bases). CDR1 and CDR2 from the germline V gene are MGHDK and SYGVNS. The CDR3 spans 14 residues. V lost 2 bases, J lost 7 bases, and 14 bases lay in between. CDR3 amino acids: CASSERGQGDEAFF. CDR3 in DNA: TGTGCCAGCAGTGAACGGGGACAAGGGGATGAAGCTTTCTTT.